The 15 T cell receptor beta chains below come from one sample, sequenced in a study of blood T cell repertoires in COVID-19. TCRdb keeps only in-frame clones here, not all; method: immunoSEQ multiplex PCR. The table lists about 220,000 clones, around 81% of them singletons. Sequenced material: peripheral blood. The receptors were sampled from a woman younger than 45 who had recovered from COVID-19.

The chain carries TRBV2 and TRBJ2-5; 13 nucleotides agree with TRBD2. This CDR3 is 18 amino acids long. Looked up from germline, CDR1 is SNHLY and CDR2 is FYNNEI. V shed 10 bases, J shed 5 bases, and the junction held 19 bases outside the gene matches. The CDR3 DNA is TGTGCCAACGACCGGGGGGTAACTAGCGGGAGGGAGGAGGAGACCCAGTACTTC. Amino acids: CANDRGVTSGREEETQYF.

The chain employs TRBV28 and TRBJ2-3; D uncertain. The length of the CDR3 is 15 residues. V lost 3 bases and J lost 6, with 16 bases in between. Germline V lookup: CDR1 MDHEN, CDR2 SYDVKM. As DNA, the CDR3 is TGTGCCAGCAGTTTTGGCGGAGCGTTAGGCGATACGCAGTATTTT. Protein sequence: CASSFGGALGDTQYF. Full variable domain (outside the CDR3, taken from reference TRBV28 and TRBJ2-3): DVKVTQSSRYLVKRTGEKVFLECVQDMDHENMFWYRQDPGLGLRLIYFSYDVKMKEKGDIPEGYSVSREKKERFSLILESASTNQTSMYLCASSFGGALGDTQYFGPGTRLTVL.

This clone was recorded only once. V gene TRBV7-9 combines with J gene TRBJ1-1, with D possibly matching TRBD1 (5 bases). This CDR3 comprises 13 residues. Germline V gene lookup returns CDR1 SEHNR and CDR2 FQNEAQ (reference sequence). The V gene lost 4 bases and the J gene lost 5 bases, with 11 bases spanning the gap. CDR3 bases: TGTGCCAGCAGCTCCAGGGTAGGGACTGAAGCTTTCTTT. Translated: CASSSRVGTEAFF.

CDR3 loop: CASSSGLAGAGNEQFF. In DNA form, the CDR3 reads TGTGCCAGCAGCTCCGGACTAGCGGGAGCGGGGAATGAGCAGTTCTTC. V usage is TRBV7-9 and J usage is TRBJ2-1; 13 bases map to TRBD2. The CDR3 is made up of 16 amino acids. The V gene's germline CDR1 is SEHNR and CDR2 FQNEAQ (reference sequence). Unmatched junction bases numbered 7, after V lost 4 bases and J lost 7 bases.

The J gene is TRBJ2-5, the V gene TRBV29-1, with D possibly TRBD2 on 5 matching bases. This CDR3 is built from 13 residues. Germline CDR1 and CDR2: SQVTM and ANQGSEA. V lost 7 bases and J lost 2, with 14 bases in between. CDR3 residues: CSAPRGLQETQYF. CDR3 in DNA: TGCAGCGCACCACGAGGGTTGCAAGAGACCCAGTACTTC.

This clone has a handful of counts. The rearrangement links TRBV25-1 to TRBJ1-5; 8 bases line up with TRBD1. The V segment lost 7 bases and the J segment 9 bases; nucleotides outside the gene matches: 17. The CDR3 runs 16 residues. From germline, CDR1 is MGHDK and CDR2 SYGVNS. The CDR3 loop reads CASTHRDRTGARPQHF. DNA of the CDR3: TGTGCCAGCACACACCGGGACAGGACGGGAGCTCGGCCCCAGCATTTT.

This chain links TRBV7-9 with TRBJ2-7, with 7 bases lining up with TRBD1. V dropped 2 bases and J dropped 6; count of bases not matched to a gene: 13. CDR3 size: 16 residues. Germline CDR1 SEHNR, CDR2 FQNEAQ (reference sequence). DNA of the CDR3: TGTGCCAGCAGCTTATTCAGGGGGTCGGATGAGGGCGAGCAGTACTTC. Its protein product is CASSLFRGSDEGEQYF.

Note on this clone: Other DNA sequences in the same sample also yield this CDR3. The chain combines TRBV7-9 with TRBJ2-5, with 10 bases lining up with TRBD2. The CDR3 spans 15 residues. V lost 1 base and J lost 3; bases outside the gene matches: 2. Germline V gives CDR1 SEHNR, CDR2 FQNEAQ (reference sequence). The CDR3: CASSLGLAGEETQYF. In DNA form, the CDR3 reads TGTGCCAGCAGCTTAGGCCTAGCGGGAGAAGAGACCCAGTACTTC.

The V call is TRBV7-9, the J call TRBJ1-1; a weak D match, TRBD1 (5 bases). This CDR3 contains 18 residues. Between the trimmed V and J ends, which lost 5 bases and 3 bases, there was a span of 25 bases. Germline CDR1 SEHNR, CDR2 FQNEAQ (reference sequence). CDR3 amino acids: CASSKSTESRPAHTEAFF. For the CDR3, the DNA is TGTGCCAGCAGCAAATCGACAGAGTCGCGTCCGGCACACACTGAAGCTTTCTTT.

The chain recombines TRBV25-1 with TRBJ2-3, with TRBD2 identical over 7 bases. V lost 5 bases, J lost 4 bases, and 12 bases stayed unmatched. Germline assignment: CDR1 MGHDK and CDR2 SYGVNS. The CDR3 is 16 residues long. The CDR3 sequence is CASSSEVGGKADTQYF. Here the CDR3 DNA reads TGTGCCAGCAGTTCCGAGGTGGGGGGGAAAGCAGATACGCAGTATTTT.

The chain joins TRBV9 to TRBJ1-1; maybe TRBD1 (5 bases). From germline, CDR1 is SGDLS and CDR2 YYNGEE. V was cut by 0 bases and J by 4 bases, with 13 bases left in between. The CDR3 consists of 15 residues. The chain's CDR3 is CASSVGGRGGTEAFF. The CDR3 region has the DNA TGTGCCAGCAGCGTAGGGGGACGCGGGGGCACTGAAGCTTTCTTT. Looking up the rest from reference TRBV9 and TRBJ1-1 gives the full variable domain: DSGVTQTPKHLITATGQRVTLRCSPRSGDLSVYWYQQSLDQGLQFLIQYYNGEERAKGNILERFSAQQFPDLHSELNLSSLELGDSALYFCASSVGGRGGTEAFFGQGTRLTVV.

V and J are TRBV6-6 and TRBJ2-5; 7 nucleotides match TRBD1. The CDR3 runs to 15 residues. Germline V gene sequence: CDR1 MNHNY, CDR2 SVGAGI (reference sequence). Germline trimming cut 1 base from V and 2 bases from J; bases unmatched to any gene: 4. The CDR3 is CASSYWAGGQETQYF. DNA for the CDR3: TGTGCCAGCAGTTACTGGGCAGGGGGACAAGAGACCCAGTACTTC.

This sequence joins TRBV27 and TRBJ1-2; the D gene is possibly TRBD1 (5 bases). The CDR3 runs to 14 residues. Germline CDR1 is MNHEY and CDR2 is SMNVEV (reference sequence). V lost 4 bases, J lost 3 bases, and 12 bases lay in between. CDR3 in DNA: TGTGCCAGCAGTTCCATTACGGGGGACTATGGCTACACCTTC. Translation: CASSSITGDYGYTF.

The rearrangement links TRBV19 to TRBJ2-1; 10 bases are shared with TRBD2. Trimming took 5 bases from V and 5 from J; bases not matched to a gene: 6. This CDR3 has 15 residues. Germline CDR1 LNHDA, CDR2 SQIVND (reference sequence). The CDR3 loop is CASSEREGLNNEQFF. Written as DNA, the CDR3 is TGTGCCAGTAGTGAGCGGGAGGGCCTGAACAATGAGCAGTTCTTC.

The chain couples TRBV4-1 to TRBJ2-7; 8 nucleotides line up with TRBD1. V lost 2 bases, J lost 3 bases, and 9 bases stayed unmatched. CDR1 and CDR2 (germline): MGHRA, YSYEKL. The CDR3 is 16 amino acids. In nucleotides, the CDR3 is TGCGCCAGCAGCCAACCGCGACAGGGGACCCTCTACGAGCAGTACTTC. Translating it yields CASSQPRQGTLYEQYF.